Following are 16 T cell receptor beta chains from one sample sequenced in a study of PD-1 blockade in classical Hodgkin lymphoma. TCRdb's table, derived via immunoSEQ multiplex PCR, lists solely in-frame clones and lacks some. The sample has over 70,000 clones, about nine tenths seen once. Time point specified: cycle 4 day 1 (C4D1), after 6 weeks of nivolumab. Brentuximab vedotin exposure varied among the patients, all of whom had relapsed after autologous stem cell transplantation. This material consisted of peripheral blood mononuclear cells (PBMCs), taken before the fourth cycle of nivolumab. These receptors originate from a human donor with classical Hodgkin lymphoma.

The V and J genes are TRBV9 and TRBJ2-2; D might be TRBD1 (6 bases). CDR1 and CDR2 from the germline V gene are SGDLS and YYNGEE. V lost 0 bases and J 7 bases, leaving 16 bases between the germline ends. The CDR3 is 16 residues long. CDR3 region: CASSVGRGVAFGELFF. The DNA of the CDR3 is TGTGCCAGCAGCGTAGGCAGGGGCGTTGCTTTCGGGGAGCTGTTTTTT.

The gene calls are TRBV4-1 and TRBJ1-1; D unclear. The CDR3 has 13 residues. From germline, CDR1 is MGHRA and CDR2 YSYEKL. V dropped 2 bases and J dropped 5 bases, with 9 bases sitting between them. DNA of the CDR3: TGCGCCAGCAGCCAATCTTTGGGGACTGAAGCTTTCTTT. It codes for CASSQSLGTEAFF.

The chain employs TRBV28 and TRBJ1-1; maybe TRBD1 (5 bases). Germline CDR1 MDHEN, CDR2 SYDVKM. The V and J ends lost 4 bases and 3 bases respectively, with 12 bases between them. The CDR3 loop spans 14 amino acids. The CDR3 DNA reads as TGTGCCAGCAGTTATAGGATGGGGGACACTGAAGCTTTCTTT. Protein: CASSYRMGDTEAFF. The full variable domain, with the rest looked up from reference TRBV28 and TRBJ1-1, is DVKVTQSSRYLVKRTGEKVFLECVQDMDHENMFWYRQDPGLGLRLIYFSYDVKMKEKGDIPEGYSVSREKKERFSLILESASTNQTSMYLCASSYRMGDTEAFFGQGTRLTVV.

The CDR3 spells CAWSVEASDEAFF. CDR3 nucleotides: TGTGCCTGGAGTGTAGAGGCGTCGGATGAAGCTTTCTTT. The V gene is TRBV30, the J gene TRBJ1-1; D is undetermined. Trimming pared 0 bases from V and 7 bases from J, leaving 12 bases between. Looked up from germline, CDR1 is GTSNPN and CDR2 is SVGIG (reference sequence). The CDR3 runs 13 residues. The entire variable domain, with the rest obtained from reference TRBV30 and TRBJ1-1, is as follows: SQTIHQWPATLVQPVGSPLSLECTVEGTSNPNLYWYRQAAGRGLQLLFYSVGIGQISSEVPQNLSASRPQDRQFILSSKKLLLSDSGFYLCAWSVEASDEAFFGQGTRLTVV.

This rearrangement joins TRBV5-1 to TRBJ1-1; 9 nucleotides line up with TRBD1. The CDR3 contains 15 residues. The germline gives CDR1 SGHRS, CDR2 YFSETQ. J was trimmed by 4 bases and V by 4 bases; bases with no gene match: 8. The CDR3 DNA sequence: TGCGCCAGCAGCCCGACACAGGGGGCCGGCACTGAAGCTTTCTTT. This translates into CASSPTQGAGTEAFF.

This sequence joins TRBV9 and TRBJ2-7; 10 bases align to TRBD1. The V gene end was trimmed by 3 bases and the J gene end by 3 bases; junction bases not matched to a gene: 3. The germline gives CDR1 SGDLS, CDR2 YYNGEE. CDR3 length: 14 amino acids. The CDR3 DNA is TGTGCCAGCAGCGAAGGGACAGGGGACTACGAGCAGTACTTC. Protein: CASSEGTGDYEQYF.

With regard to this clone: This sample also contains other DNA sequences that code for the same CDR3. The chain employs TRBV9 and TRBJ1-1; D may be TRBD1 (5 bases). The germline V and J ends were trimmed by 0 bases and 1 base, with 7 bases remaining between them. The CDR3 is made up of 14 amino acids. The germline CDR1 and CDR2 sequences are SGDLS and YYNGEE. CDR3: CASSVGGQNTEAFF. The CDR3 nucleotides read TGTGCCAGCAGCGTAGGGGGCCAGAACACTGAAGCTTTCTTT.

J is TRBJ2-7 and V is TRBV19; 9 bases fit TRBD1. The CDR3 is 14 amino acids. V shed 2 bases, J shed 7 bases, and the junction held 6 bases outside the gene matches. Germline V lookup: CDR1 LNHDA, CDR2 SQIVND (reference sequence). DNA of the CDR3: TGTGCCAGTAGTATAAGCGGACAGGGGCCAGAGCAGTACTTC. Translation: CASSISGQGPEQYF.

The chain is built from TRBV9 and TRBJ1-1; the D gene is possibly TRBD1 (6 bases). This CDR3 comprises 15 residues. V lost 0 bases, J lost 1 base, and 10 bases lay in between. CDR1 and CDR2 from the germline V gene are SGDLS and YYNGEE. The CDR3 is CASSVGLRGNTEAFF. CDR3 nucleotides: TGTGCCAGCAGCGTAGGTCTCAGGGGGAACACTGAAGCTTTCTTT. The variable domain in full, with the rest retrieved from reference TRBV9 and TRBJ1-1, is DSGVTQTPKHLITATGQRVTLRCSPRSGDLSVYWYQQSLDQGLQFLIQYYNGEERAKGNILERFSAQQFPDLHSELNLSSLELGDSALYFCASSVGLRGNTEAFFGQGTRLTVV.

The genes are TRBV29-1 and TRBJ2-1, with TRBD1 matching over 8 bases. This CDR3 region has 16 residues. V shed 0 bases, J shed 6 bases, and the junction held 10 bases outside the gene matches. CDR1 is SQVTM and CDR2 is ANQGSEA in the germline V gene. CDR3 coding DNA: TGCAGCGTTGAAGATCATAAGGACAGGGAGCGCAATGAGCAGTTCTTC. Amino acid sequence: CSVEDHKDRERNEQFF.

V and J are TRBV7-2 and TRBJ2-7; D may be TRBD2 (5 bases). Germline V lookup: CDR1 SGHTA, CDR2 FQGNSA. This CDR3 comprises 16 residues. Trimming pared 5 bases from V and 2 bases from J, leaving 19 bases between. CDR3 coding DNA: TGTGCCAGCAGCCCCACGGGCACTAGGATTCCCTACGAGCAGTACTTC. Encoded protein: CASSPTGTRIPYEQYF.

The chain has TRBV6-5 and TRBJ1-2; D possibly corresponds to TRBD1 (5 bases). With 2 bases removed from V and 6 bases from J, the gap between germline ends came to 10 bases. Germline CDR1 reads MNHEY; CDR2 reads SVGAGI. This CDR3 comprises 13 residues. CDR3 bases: TGTGCCAGCAGTTACGGGGGATTCCATGGCTACACCTTC. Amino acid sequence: CASSYGGFHGYTF.

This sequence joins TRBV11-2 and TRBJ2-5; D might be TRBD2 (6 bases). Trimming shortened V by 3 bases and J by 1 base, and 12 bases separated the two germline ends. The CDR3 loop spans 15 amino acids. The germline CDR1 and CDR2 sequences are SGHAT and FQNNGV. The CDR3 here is CASSFLLSGQETQYF. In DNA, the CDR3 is TGTGCCAGCAGCTTCCTTCTTAGCGGCCAAGAGACCCAGTACTTC.

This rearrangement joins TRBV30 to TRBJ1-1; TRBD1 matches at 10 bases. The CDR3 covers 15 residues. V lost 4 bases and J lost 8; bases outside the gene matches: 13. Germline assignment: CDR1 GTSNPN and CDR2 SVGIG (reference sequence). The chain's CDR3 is CAWIRPGQGKKEAFF. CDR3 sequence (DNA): TGTGCCTGGATTAGACCGGGACAGGGGAAAAAAGAAGCTTTCTTT.

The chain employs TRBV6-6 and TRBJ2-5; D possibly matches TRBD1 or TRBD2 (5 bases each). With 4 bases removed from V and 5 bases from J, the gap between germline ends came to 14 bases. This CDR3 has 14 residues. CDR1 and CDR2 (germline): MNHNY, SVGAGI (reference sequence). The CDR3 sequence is CASSWGMGWETQYF. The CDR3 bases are TGTGCCAGCAGTTGGGGGATGGGATGGGAGACCCAGTACTTC.

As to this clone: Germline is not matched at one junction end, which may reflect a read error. CDR3 coding DNA: TGTGCCAGCAGTTCGTCGGGACAGCCGCCTGAAGAACTGTTTTTT. This encodes CASSSSGQPPEELFF. The J gene is TRBJ1-4, the V gene TRBV28, with 7 bases aligning to TRBD1. The V gene's germline CDR1 is MDHEN and CDR2 SYDVKM. The CDR3 covers 15 residues.